This TCR beta chain was recorded in a study of shared clonotypes between healthy human individuals. Study-wide results and caveats: Naive subsets tended to show greater estimated richness than memory subsets.

Execution of the assay was at deep level. Sequenced by immunoSEQ multiplex PCR; TCRdb stores in-frame clones only, minus some. This sample has 1,500,000 or so clones, with roughly 96% found just once. As concerns this clone: As yet, its antigen is unknown.

Germline V gene sequence: CDR1 SGHNT, CDR2 YYREEE (reference sequence). V lost 7 bases, J lost 4 bases, and 3 bases stayed unmatched. CDR3 size: 13 residues. This receptor was taken from a man aged 30 to 39 in good health. The source material was naive CD4+ T cells sorted from blood. Specified subset: CD45RA+ positively selected. This chain links TRBV5-4 with TRBJ2-2, with 8 bases that match TRBD2. CDR3 nucleotides: TGTGCCAGCGGGCTAGCGGGCACCGGGGAGCTGTTTTTT. It codes for CASGLAGTGELFF.